This T cell receptor beta chain is drawn from a study of blood T cell repertoires in COVID-19. Original data processing: Using reference gene primer amplification, nucleated cell counts were estimated. Only in-frame clones appear in the TCRdb table, and some are missing; sequencing was by immunoSEQ multiplex PCR. V, J and clone size are taken as reported in that table, and D and trimming were inferred from the DNA itself. Counted here are approximately 140,000 clones, 84% occurring once; the ten biggest clones make up about 18%. The sequence came from a woman older than 75 with acute or convalescent COVID-19. The specimen was peripheral blood.

The CDR3 is CASSYTRGEQYF. As DNA, the CDR3 is TGTGCCAGCAGCTACACTAGAGGCGAGCAGTACTTC. The chain couples TRBV7-2 to TRBJ2-7; perhaps TRBD2 as D (5 bases). Germline V CDR1 and CDR2: SGHTA, FQGNSA. The ends were cut back, 4 bases at V and 6 bases at J, with 10 bases in the middle. The CDR3 spans 12 residues.